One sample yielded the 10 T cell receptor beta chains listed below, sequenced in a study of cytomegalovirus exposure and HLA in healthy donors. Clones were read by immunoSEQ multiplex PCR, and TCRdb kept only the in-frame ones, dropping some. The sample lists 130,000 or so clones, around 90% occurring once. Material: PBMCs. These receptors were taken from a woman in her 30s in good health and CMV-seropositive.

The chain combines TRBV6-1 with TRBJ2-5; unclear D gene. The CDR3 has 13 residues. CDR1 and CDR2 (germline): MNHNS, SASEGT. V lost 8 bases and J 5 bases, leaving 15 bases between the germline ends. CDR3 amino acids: CASSRLPSETQYF. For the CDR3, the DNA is TGTGCCAGCTCAAGACTCCCGTCGGAGACCCAGTACTTC.

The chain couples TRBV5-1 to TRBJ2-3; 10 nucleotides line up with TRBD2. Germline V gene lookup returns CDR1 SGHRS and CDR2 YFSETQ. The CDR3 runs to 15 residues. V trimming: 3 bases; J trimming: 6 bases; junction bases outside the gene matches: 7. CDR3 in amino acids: CASSWVAGGVDTQYF. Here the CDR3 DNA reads TGCGCCAGCAGCTGGGTAGCGGGGGGAGTGGATACGCAGTATTTT.

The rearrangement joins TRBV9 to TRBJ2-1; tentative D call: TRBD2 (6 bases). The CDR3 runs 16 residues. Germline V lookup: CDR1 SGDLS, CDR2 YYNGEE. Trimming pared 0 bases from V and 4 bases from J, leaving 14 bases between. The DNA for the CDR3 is TGTGCCAGCAGCGTAGTGAGTAGCGGAATTTACAATGAGCAGTTCTTC. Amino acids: CASSVVSSGIYNEQFF.

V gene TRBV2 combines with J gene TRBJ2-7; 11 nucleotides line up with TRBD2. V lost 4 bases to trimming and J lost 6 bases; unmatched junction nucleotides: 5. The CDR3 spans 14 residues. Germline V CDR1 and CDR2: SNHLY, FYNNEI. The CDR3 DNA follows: TGTGCCAGCAGTGGACTAGCGGGACAGGGCGAGCAGTACTTC. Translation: CASSGLAGQGEQYF.

This CDR3 is CASSNVLAGGPDNEQFF. In DNA form, the CDR3 reads TGTGCCAGCAGCAACGTCCTAGCGGGAGGGCCAGACAATGAGCAGTTCTTC. The gene calls are TRBV21-1 and TRBJ2-1; TRBD2, the D gene given by the table, was not confirmed from the DNA. TRBV21-1 is an annotated pseudogene. This CDR3 spans 17 amino acids.

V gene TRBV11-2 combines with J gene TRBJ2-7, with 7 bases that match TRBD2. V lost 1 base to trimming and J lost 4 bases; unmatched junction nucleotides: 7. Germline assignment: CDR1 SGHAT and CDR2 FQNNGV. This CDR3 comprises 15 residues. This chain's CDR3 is CASSLAAGERYEQYF. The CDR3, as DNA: TGTGCCAGCAGCTTAGCCGCGGGAGAGAGGTACGAGCAGTACTTC.

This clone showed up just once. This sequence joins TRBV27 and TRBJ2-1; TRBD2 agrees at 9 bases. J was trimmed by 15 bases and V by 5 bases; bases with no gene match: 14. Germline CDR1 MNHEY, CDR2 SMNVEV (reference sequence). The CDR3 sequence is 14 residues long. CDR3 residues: CASSGLAGDPQPFF. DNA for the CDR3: TGTGCCAGCAGTGGATTAGCGGGGGACCCTCAACCGTTCTTC.

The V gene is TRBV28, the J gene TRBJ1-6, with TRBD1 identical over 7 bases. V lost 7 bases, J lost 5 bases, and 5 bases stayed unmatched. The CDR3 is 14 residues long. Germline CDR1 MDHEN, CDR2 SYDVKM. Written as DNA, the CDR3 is TGTGCCAGCACCCTTGACAGGGATAATTCACCCCTCCACTTT. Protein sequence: CASTLDRDNSPLHF.

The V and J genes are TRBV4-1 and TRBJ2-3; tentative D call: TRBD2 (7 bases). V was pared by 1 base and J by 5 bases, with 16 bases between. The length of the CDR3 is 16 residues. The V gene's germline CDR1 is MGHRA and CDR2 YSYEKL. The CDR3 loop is CASSQARGAARDTQYF. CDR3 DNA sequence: TGCGCCAGCAGCCAAGCTCGGGGGGCCGCGAGAGATACGCAGTATTTT.

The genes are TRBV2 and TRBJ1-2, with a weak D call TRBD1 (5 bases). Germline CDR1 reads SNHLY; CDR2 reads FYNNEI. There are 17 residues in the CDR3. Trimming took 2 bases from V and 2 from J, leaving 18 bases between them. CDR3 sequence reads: CASSEFNVGQGNYGYTF. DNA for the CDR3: TGTGCCAGCAGTGAATTTAACGTCGGGCAGGGCAACTATGGCTACACCTTC.